The 26 T cell receptor beta chains presented below share a single source sample, sequenced in a study of blood T cell repertoires in COVID-19. Produced via immunoSEQ multiplex PCR; TCRdb's table is partial and in-frame only. Of around 220,000 clones in the sample, roughly 84% were seen once. Input material: PBMCs or T cells enriched from blood (not recorded which). These receptors originate from a woman between 40 and 55 years old who had recovered from COVID-19.

In its sample, this clone was seen a few times. The chain has TRBV28 and TRBJ2-3; tentative D call: TRBD2 (6 bases). CDR1 MDHEN and CDR2 SYDVKM come from the germline V gene. Trimming shortened V by 7 bases and J by 1 base, and 18 bases separated the two germline ends. This CDR3 has 16 amino acids. CDR3 bases: TGTGCCAGCAATCTAAACCGGGGGTATCGCACAGATACGCAGTATTTT. It codes for CASNLNRGYRTDTQYF.

J is TRBJ2-1 and V is TRBV5-6; the D gene is possibly TRBD2 (5 bases). Trimming stripped 0 bases from V and 2 bases from J, with 15 bases between. This CDR3 has 17 residues. In germline, CDR1 is SGHDT, CDR2 YYEEEE. DNA for the CDR3: TGTGCCAGCAGCTTGGCCGGGTGGTGGGAGCCCTACAATGAGCAGTTCTTC. This translates into CASSLAGWWEPYNEQFF.

The CDR3 here is CASSPNLRDGGNEKLFF. The CDR3 nucleotides read TGTGCCAGTAGTCCGAATCTCCGGGACGGGGGTAATGAAAAACTGTTTTTT. The chain is built from TRBV19 and TRBJ1-4; D is possibly TRBD1 (5 bases). Between the trimmed V and J ends, which lost 5 bases and 4 bases, there was a span of 20 bases. The CDR3 is made up of 17 amino acids. Germline loops: CDR1 LNHDA, CDR2 SQIVND (reference sequence).

The chain joins TRBV19 to TRBJ1-5, with D tentatively TRBD1 (5 bases). Trimming took 5 bases from V and 6 from J, leaving 20 bases between them. The CDR3 length is 16 residues. CDR1 LNHDA and CDR2 SQIVND come from the germline V gene (reference sequence). For the CDR3, the DNA is TGTGCCAGTAGTTCCCCGATCGGCGGGGGAGGTCAGCCCCAGCATTTT. This codes for CASSSPIGGGGQPQHF.

CDR3 loop: CASSRSRDRGRETQYF. The CDR3 coding sequence is TGTGCCAGCAGTAGATCCCGGGACAGGGGGCGAGAGACCCAGTACTTC. V usage is TRBV28 and J usage is TRBJ2-5, with TRBD1 matching 12 bases. Trimming cost V 5 bases and J 4 bases; bases outside gene matches: 8. Germline CDR1 is MDHEN and CDR2 is SYDVKM. CDR3 length: 16 amino acids.

The chain recombines TRBV18 with TRBJ1-3; D gene ambiguous. Germline lookup yields CDR1 KGHSH and CDR2 LQKENI. Deletions cut 3 bases from V and 7 bases from J, with 10 bases between. The CDR3 contains 13 residues. The CDR3 DNA is TGTGCCAGCTCACCTTGGGTACAGAACACCATATATTTT. This gives the protein CASSPWVQNTIYF.

This clone is termed medium-sized. The V and J genes are TRBV18 and TRBJ1-1, with 8 bases fitting TRBD1. This CDR3 region has 13 residues. CDR1 KGHSH and CDR2 LQKENI come from the germline V gene. The ends lost 5 bases at V and 7 bases at J; junction bases unmatched: 6. The CDR3 region is CASSKDRVNEAFF. CDR3 bases: TGTGCCAGCTCAAAGGACAGGGTAAATGAAGCTTTCTTT.

The chain uses TRBV7-2 and TRBJ2-1, with 11 bases that match TRBD2. Germline CDR1 is SGHTA and CDR2 is FQGNSA. The CDR3 loop spans 17 amino acids. V dropped 2 bases and J dropped 6; count of bases not matched to a gene: 9. CDR3 DNA sequence: TGTGCCAGCAGCTTATGGACTAGCGGGCATTTGGCCAATGAGCAGTTCTTC. It specifies CASSLWTSGHLANEQFF.

This chain joins TRBV18 and TRBJ2-5, with TRBD2 matching over 10 bases. This CDR3 has 19 amino acids. Germline V gene data show CDR1 as KGHSH and CDR2 as LQKENI. V lost 0 bases to trimming and J lost 5 bases; unmatched junction nucleotides: 15. Here the CDR3 DNA reads TGTGCCAGCTCACCACCGCCGCAGGGGCTAGCGGGAGTTGGGGAGACCCAGTACTTC. It is translated as CASSPPPQGLAGVGETQYF.

The chain recombines TRBV5-1 with TRBJ1-5, with unresolved D. The CDR3 contains 13 residues. From germline, CDR1 is SGHRS and CDR2 YFSETQ. The V gene lost 0 bases and the J gene lost 6 bases, with 7 bases spanning the gap. The CDR3 coding sequence is TGCGCCAGCAGCTTGGGAGGAGGTCAGCCCCAGCATTTT. Amino acid sequence: CASSLGGGQPQHF.

The chain uses TRBV7-3 and TRBJ2-3; TRBD2 is a possible D gene (7 bases). Germline CDR1 and CDR2: SGHTA and FQGTGA. V was trimmed by 5 bases and J by 0 bases, leaving 15 bases between them. This CDR3 is 16 amino acids long. The CDR3, as DNA: TGTGCCAGCAGCCCACTAGGGGGACTAAGCACAGATACGCAGTATTTT. It codes for CASSPLGGLSTDTQYF.

This chain connects TRBV10-3 to TRBJ2-2; possible D gene TRBD2, 7 bases. Per germline, CDR1 ENHRY and CDR2 SYGVKD. The length of the CDR3 is 14 residues. V lost 7 bases, J lost 1 base, and 10 bases lay in between. The CDR3 nucleotides read TGTGCCATCAAAAGGGGGGGGAACACCGGGGAGCTGTTTTTT. As protein: CAIKRGGNTGELFF.

This chain joins TRBV27 and TRBJ1-1; D is uncertain. Germline V gene sequence: CDR1 MNHEY, CDR2 SMNVEV (reference sequence). This CDR3 is built from 15 residues. Between the trimmed V and J ends, which lost 5 bases and 3 bases, there was a span of 16 bases. The CDR3 loop is CASSKRQAIDTEAFF. CDR3 sequence (DNA): TGTGCCAGCAGTAAAAGGCAGGCAATCGACACTGAAGCTTTCTTT.

This chain uses TRBV12-5 with TRBJ2-3; D possibly corresponds to TRBD1 (6 bases). V gave up 7 bases and J gave up 1 base, with 9 bases separating them. Germline V gene data show CDR1 as LGHNT and CDR2 as FRNRAP. The CDR3 totals 13 residues. The CDR3 sequence is CASVRTGTDTQYF. The CDR3 DNA reads TGTGCTAGTGTCCGGACAGGCACAGATACGCAGTATTTT. The variable domain in full, with the rest retrieved from reference TRBV12-5 and TRBJ2-3, is DARVTQTPRHKVTEMGQEVTMRCQPILGHNTVFWYRQTMMQGLELLAYFRNRAPLDDSGMPKDRFSAEMPDATLATLKIQPSEPRDSAVYFCASVRTGTDTQYFGPGTRLTVL.

The chain is built from TRBV27 and TRBJ2-7; D is perhaps TRBD2 (5 bases). The CDR3 totals 12 residues. The ends were cut back, 5 bases at V and 7 bases at J, with 12 bases in the middle. Germline assignment: CDR1 MNHEY and CDR2 SMNVEV (reference sequence). The CDR3 reads CASSRHSGEQYF. The CDR3 DNA reads as TGTGCCAGCAGTAGACACTCGGGGGAGCAGTACTTC.

V and J are TRBV6-1 and TRBJ1-2; D call uncertain. This CDR3 is built from 14 residues. Germline V gene sequence: CDR1 MNHNS, CDR2 SASEGT. V was shortened by 2 bases and J by 0 bases, with 7 bases between the two germline ends. The chain's CDR3 is CASSETRANYGYTF. DNA of the CDR3: TGTGCCAGCAGTGAAACTCGGGCTAACTATGGCTACACCTTC.

This clone was counted only a few times. J is TRBJ2-5 and V is TRBV7-9; 7 bases line up with TRBD1. Per the germline V gene, CDR1 is SEHNR and CDR2 is FQNEAQ (reference sequence). V shed 6 bases and J 2 bases; nucleotides not matched to a gene: 9. This CDR3 comprises 15 residues. The CDR3 loop reads CASSSGQMIQETQYF. In DNA form, the CDR3 reads TGTGCCAGCAGTTCGGGACAGATGATACAAGAGACCCAGTACTTC.

This clone appeared a few times. This chain uses TRBV28 with TRBJ2-3; TRBD2 matches 10 bases. Germline CDR1 MDHEN, CDR2 SYDVKM. Trimming cost V 8 bases and J 2 bases; bases outside gene matches: 16. The CDR3 is made up of 18 amino acids. CDR3 region: CASVPGFGLAGVTDTQYF. CDR3 in DNA: TGTGCCAGCGTGCCGGGTTTTGGGCTAGCGGGAGTCACAGATACGCAGTATTTT.

The sample holds many counts of this clone. J is TRBJ1-5 and V is TRBV4-1, with D perhaps TRBD1 (5 bases). The CDR3 extends over 16 amino acids. Germline values: CDR1 MGHRA, CDR2 YSYEKL. The V gene lost 1 base and the J gene lost 4 bases, with 14 bases spanning the gap. The DNA for the CDR3 is TGCGCCAGCAGCCAAGGGTTAAGACAGACTAATCAGCCCCAGCATTTT. Translated: CASSQGLRQTNQPQHF.

Here the CDR3 reads CASSRAGSSTGELFF. In nucleotides, the CDR3 is TGTGCCAGTAGTAGGGCGGGTTCGAGCACCGGGGAGCTGTTTTTT. V usage is TRBV19 and J usage is TRBJ2-2; perhaps TRBD2 as D (5 bases). Per germline, CDR1 LNHDA and CDR2 SQIVND (reference sequence). Trimming pared 4 bases from V and 4 bases from J, leaving 13 bases between. The CDR3 sequence is 15 residues long.

J is TRBJ2-5 and V is TRBV11-2, with a weak D call TRBD1 (6 bases). The ends were cut back, 5 bases at V and 4 bases at J, with 14 bases in the middle. Per germline, CDR1 SGHAT and CDR2 FQNNGV. This CDR3 has 14 amino acids. The chain's CDR3 is CASSPTTGSETQYF. In nucleotides, the CDR3 is TGTGCCAGCAGCCCCACCACAGGGTCAGAGACCCAGTACTTC.

The chain combines TRBV27 with TRBJ2-3; 10 nucleotides line up with TRBD1. The length of the CDR3 is 14 residues. The trim removed 7 bases at V and 2 bases at J, leaving 3 bases unmatched. The germline V gene encodes CDR1 MNHEY and CDR2 SMNVEV (reference sequence). CDR3 sequence: CASTGTGATDTQYF. Here the CDR3 DNA reads TGTGCCAGCACCGGGACAGGGGCCACAGATACGCAGTATTTT.

The chain recombines TRBV29-1 with TRBJ2-3, with 8 bases lining up with TRBD2. The CDR3 covers 12 residues. Germline CDR1 and CDR2: SQVTM and ANQGSEA. CDR3 in DNA: TGCACTCCCGCGGGGGGACTCACGTCCCAGTATTTT. This encodes CTPAGGLTSQYF.

This sequence joins TRBV19 and TRBJ2-2; D perhaps matches TRBD1 (5 bases). V was pared by 0 bases and J by 0 bases, with 8 bases between. Germline V gene sequence: CDR1 LNHDA, CDR2 SQIVND (reference sequence). The CDR3 is made up of 16 amino acids. The CDR3 spells CASSIEGATNTGELFF. The CDR3 DNA reads TGTGCCAGTAGTATAGAAGGGGCCACGAACACCGGGGAGCTGTTTTTT.

The J gene is TRBJ1-3, the V gene TRBV18; D is perhaps TRBD1 (6 bases). There are 16 residues in the CDR3. The V gene's germline CDR1 is KGHSH and CDR2 LQKENI. Trimming removed 3 bases from V and 0 bases from J, with 12 bases in between. CDR3 loop: CASSPPGTFSGNTIYF. Here the CDR3 DNA reads TGTGCCAGCTCACCCCCTGGGACATTCTCTGGAAACACCATATATTTT.

CDR3 in DNA: TGTGCCAGCAGCTTTGGGACAGCGAACACTGAAGCTTTCTTT. Amino acids: CASSFGTANTEAFF. The J gene is TRBJ1-1, the V gene TRBV7-9; TRBD1 agrees at 7 bases. Looked up from germline, CDR1 is SEHNR and CDR2 is FQNEAQ (reference sequence). The V and J ends lost 3 bases and 1 base, in that order; junction bases with no gene match: 2. The CDR3 sequence is 14 residues long. Together with reference TRBV7-9 and TRBJ1-1, the CDR3 gives the full variable domain: DTGVSQNPRHKITKRGQNVTFRCDPISEHNRLYWYRQTLGQGPEFLTYFQNEAQLEKSRLLSDRFSAERPKGSFSTLEIQRTEQGDSAMYLCASSFGTANTEAFFGQGTRLTVV.